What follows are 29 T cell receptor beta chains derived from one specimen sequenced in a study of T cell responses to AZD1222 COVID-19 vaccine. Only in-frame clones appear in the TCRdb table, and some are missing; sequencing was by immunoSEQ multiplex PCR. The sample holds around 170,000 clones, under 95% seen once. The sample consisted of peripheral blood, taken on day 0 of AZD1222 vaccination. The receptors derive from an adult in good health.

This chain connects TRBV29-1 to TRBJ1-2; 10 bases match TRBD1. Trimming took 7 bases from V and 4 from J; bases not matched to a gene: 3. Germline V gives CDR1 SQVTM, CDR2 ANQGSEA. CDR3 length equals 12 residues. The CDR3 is CSGGQGSYGYTF. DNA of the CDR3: TGCAGCGGGGGACAGGGGTCCTATGGCTACACCTTC. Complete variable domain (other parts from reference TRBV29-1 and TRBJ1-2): SAVISQKPSRDICQRGTSLTIQCQVDSQVTMMFWYRQQPGQSLTLIATANQGSEATYESGFVIDKFPISRPNLTFSTLTVSNMSPEDSSIYLCSGGQGSYGYTFGSGTRLTVV.

The CDR3 sequence is CSVFPDSTDTQYF. Here the CDR3 DNA reads TGCAGCGTTTTTCCGGATAGCACAGATACGCAGTATTTT. This chain links TRBV29-1 with TRBJ2-3; no clear D gene. CDR3 length: 13 amino acids. V dropped 5 bases and J dropped 0 bases, with 9 bases sitting between them. The germline CDR1 and CDR2 sequences are SQVTM and ANQGSEA.

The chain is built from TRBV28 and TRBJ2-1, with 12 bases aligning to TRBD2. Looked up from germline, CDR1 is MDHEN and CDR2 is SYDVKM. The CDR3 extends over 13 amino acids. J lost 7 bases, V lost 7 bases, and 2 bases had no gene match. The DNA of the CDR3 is TGTGCCAGCATGACTAGCGGGAGTAATGAGCAGTTCTTC. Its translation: CASMTSGSNEQFF.

Here the CDR3 reads CASSLRNTEAFF. CDR3 DNA sequence: TGTGCCAGCTCCCTTCGGAACACTGAAGCTTTCTTT. The J gene is TRBJ1-1, the V gene TRBV18, with no clear D. This CDR3 has 12 amino acids. Trimming left V 6 bases short and J 1 base short, with 6 bases between. Germline-derived CDR1 and CDR2 are KGHSH and LQKENI.

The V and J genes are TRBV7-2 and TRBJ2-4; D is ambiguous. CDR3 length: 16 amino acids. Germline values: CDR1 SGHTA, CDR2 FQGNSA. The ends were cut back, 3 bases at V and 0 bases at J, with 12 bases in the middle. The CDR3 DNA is TGTGCCAGCAGCTTCCAAGGACCGTCAGCCAAAAACATTCAGTACTTC. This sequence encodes CASSFQGPSAKNIQYF.

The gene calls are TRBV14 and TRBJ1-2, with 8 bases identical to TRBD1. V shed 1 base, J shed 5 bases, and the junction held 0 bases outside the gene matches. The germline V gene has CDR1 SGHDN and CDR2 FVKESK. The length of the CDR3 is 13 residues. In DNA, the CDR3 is TGTGCCAGCAGCCAAGGGACAGGGTATGGCTACACCTTC. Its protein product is CASSQGTGYGYTF.

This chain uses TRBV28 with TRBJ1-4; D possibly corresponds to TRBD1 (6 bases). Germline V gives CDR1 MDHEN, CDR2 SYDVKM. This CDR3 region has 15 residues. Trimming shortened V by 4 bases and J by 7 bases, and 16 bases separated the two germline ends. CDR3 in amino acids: CASSSTGPGGEKLFF. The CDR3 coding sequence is TGTGCCAGCAGTTCCACAGGGCCGGGAGGTGAAAAACTGTTTTTT.

This chain's CDR3 is CASSTGYNEQFF. The CDR3 nucleotides read TGTGCCAGCTCTACGGGGTACAATGAGCAGTTCTTC. The chain is built from TRBV2 and TRBJ2-1; a possible D gene is TRBD2 (5 bases). V lost 8 bases to trimming and J lost 4 bases, with 9 bases between them. This CDR3 region has 12 residues. From germline, CDR1 is SNHLY and CDR2 FYNNEI.

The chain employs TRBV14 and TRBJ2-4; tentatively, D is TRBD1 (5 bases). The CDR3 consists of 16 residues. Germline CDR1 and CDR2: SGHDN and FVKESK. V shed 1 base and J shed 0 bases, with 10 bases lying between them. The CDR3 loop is CASSQGTGLAKNIQYF. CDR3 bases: TGTGCCAGCAGCCAAGGTACAGGATTAGCCAAAAACATTCAGTACTTC.

CDR3 amino acids: CASSLSGRGNTEAFF. The CDR3 bases are TGTGCCAGCAGTTTATCAGGCAGGGGGAACACTGAAGCTTTCTTT. The chain has TRBV27 and TRBJ1-1, with D possibly being TRBD1 (6 bases). Germline-derived CDR1 and CDR2 are MNHEY and SMNVEV (reference sequence). This CDR3 spans 15 amino acids. V lost 0 bases and J 1 base, leaving 9 bases between the germline ends.

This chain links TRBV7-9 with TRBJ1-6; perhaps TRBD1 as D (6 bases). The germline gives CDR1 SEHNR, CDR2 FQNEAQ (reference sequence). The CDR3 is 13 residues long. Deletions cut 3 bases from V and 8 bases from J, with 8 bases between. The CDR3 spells CASSLTGDSPLHF. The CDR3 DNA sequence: TGTGCCAGCAGCTTGACAGGCGATTCACCCCTCCACTTT.

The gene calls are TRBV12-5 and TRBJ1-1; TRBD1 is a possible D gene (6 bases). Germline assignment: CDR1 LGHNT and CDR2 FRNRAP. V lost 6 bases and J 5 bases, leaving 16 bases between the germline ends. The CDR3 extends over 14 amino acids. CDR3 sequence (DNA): TGTGCTAGTGGCCCAATGGGGGGCAGGACTGAAGCTTTCTTT. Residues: CASGPMGGRTEAFF.

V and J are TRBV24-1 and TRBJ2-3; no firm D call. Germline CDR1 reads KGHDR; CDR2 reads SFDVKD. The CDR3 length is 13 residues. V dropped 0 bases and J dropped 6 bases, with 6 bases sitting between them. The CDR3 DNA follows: TGTGCCACCAGTGATTTGTCCGCGGATACGCAGTATTTT. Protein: CATSDLSADTQYF.

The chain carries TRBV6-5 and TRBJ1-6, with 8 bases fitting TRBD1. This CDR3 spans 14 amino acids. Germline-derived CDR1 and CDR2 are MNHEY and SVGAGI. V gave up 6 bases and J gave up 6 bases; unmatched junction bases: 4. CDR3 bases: TGTGCCAGCAGCCGACAGGGGTTTAATTCACCCCTCCACTTT. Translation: CASSRQGFNSPLHF.

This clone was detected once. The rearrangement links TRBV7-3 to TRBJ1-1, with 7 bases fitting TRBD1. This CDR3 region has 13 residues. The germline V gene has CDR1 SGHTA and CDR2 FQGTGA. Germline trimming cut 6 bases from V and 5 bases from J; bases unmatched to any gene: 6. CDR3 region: CASSNRGGTEAFF. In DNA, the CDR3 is TGTGCCAGCAGTAACAGGGGAGGGACTGAAGCTTTCTTT.

CDR3 loop: CASSSGQINSPLHF. The CDR3 bases are TGTGCCAGCAGCTCCGGACAGATTAATTCACCCCTCCACTTT. This chain joins TRBV3-1 (or the pseudogene TRBV3-2) and TRBJ1-6; the D gene is possibly TRBD1 (6 bases). The germline V gene encodes CDR1 LGHDT and CDR2 YNNKEL (reference sequence). V dropped 5 bases and J dropped 6 bases, with 11 bases sitting between them. The CDR3 is made up of 14 amino acids.

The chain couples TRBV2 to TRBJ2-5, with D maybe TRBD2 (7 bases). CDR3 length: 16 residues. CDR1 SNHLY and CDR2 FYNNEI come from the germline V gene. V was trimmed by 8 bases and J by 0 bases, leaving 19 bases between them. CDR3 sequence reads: CASFRTGGGYQETQYF. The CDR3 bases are TGTGCCAGCTTCCGGACGGGGGGCGGGTACCAAGAGACCCAGTACTTC.

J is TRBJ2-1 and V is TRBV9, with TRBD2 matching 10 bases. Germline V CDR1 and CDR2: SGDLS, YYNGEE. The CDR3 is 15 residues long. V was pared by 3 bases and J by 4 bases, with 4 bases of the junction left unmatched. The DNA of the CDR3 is TGTGCCAGCAGCGACACTAGCGGGACTTACAATGAGCAGTTCTTC. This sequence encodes CASSDTSGTYNEQFF.

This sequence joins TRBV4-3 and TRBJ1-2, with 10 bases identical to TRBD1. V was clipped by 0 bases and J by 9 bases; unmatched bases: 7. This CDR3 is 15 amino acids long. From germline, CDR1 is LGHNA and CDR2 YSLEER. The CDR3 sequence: CASSQEPGQGLRYTF. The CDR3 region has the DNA TGCGCCAGCAGCCAAGAACCGGGACAGGGGTTGCGCTACACCTTC.

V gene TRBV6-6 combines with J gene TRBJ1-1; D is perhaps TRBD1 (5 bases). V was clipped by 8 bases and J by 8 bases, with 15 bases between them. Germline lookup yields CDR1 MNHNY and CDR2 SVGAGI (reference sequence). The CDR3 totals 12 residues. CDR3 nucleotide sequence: TGTGCCAGCGAGATCGGGGCAGGGGAAGCTTTCTTT. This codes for CASEIGAGEAFF.

CDR3 in amino acids: CATSDLKETQYF. The DNA of the CDR3 is TGTGCCACCAGTGATTTAAAAGAGACCCAGTACTTC. This sequence joins TRBV24-1 and TRBJ2-5; the D is unclear. CDR1 KGHDR and CDR2 SFDVKD come from the germline V gene. The CDR3 totals 12 residues. V lost 1 base and J 3 bases, leaving 2 bases between the germline ends.

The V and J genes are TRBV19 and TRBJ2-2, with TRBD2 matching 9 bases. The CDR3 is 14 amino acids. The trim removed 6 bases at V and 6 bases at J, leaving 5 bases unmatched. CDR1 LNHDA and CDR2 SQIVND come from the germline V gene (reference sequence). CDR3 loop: CASSTGLAAGELFF. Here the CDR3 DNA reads TGTGCCAGTAGCACGGGACTAGCCGCCGGGGAGCTGTTTTTT.

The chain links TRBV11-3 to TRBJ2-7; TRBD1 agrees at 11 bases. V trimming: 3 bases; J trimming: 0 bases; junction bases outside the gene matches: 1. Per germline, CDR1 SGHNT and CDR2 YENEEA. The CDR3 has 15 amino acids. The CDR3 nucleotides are TGTGCCAGCAGCTTGGGACAGGGGGACTCCTACGAGCAGTACTTC. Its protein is CASSLGQGDSYEQYF.

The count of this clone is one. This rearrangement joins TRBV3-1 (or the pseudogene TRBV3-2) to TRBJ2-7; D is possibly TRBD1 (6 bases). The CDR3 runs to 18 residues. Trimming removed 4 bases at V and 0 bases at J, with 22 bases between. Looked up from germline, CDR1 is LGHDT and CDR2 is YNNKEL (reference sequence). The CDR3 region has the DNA TGTGCCAGCAGCCCAAAGAGGATTGGACAGCCGAACTCCTACGAGCAGTACTTC. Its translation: CASSPKRIGQPNSYEQYF.

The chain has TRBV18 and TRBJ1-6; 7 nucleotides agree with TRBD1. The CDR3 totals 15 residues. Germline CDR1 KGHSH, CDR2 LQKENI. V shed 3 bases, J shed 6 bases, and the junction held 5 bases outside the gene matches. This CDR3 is CASSPMGTVNSPLHF. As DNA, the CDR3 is TGTGCCAGCTCACCTATGGGGACAGTTAATTCACCCCTCCACTTT. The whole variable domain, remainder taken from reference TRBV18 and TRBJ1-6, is NAGVMQNPRHLVRRRGQEARLRCSPMKGHSHVYWYRQLPEEGLKFMVYLQKENIIDESGMPKERFSAEFPKEGPSILRIQQVVRGDSAAYFCASSPMGTVNSPLHFGNGTRLTVT.

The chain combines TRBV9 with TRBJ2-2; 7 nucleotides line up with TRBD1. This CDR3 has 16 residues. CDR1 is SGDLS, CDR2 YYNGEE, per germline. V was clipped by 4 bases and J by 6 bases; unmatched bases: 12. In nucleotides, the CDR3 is TGTGCCAGCAGCTCCACGGACAGGAAAGGTGCCGGGGAGCTGTTTTTT. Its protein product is CASSSTDRKGAGELFF.

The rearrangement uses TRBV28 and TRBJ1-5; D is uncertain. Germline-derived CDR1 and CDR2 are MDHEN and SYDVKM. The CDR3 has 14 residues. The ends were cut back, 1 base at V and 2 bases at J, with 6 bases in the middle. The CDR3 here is CASSLFLGNQPQHF. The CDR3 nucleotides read TGTGCCAGCAGTTTATTTCTAGGCAATCAGCCCCAGCATTTT.

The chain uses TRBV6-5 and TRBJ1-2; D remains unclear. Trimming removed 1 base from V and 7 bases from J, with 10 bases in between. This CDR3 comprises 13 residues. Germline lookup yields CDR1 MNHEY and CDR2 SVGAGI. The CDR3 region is CASSYLQRTGYTF. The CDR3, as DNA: TGTGCCAGCAGTTACTTACAGAGGACTGGCTACACCTTC.

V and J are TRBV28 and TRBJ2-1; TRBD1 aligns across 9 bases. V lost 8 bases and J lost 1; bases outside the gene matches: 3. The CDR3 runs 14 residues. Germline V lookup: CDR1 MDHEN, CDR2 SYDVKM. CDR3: CASQGQGSYNEQFF. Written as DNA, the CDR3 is TGTGCCAGCCAGGGACAGGGATCCTACAATGAGCAGTTCTTC. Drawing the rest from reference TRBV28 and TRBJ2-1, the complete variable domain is DVKVTQSSRYLVKRTGEKVFLECVQDMDHENMFWYRQDPGLGLRLIYFSYDVKMKEKGDIPEGYSVSREKKERFSLILESASTNQTSMYLCASQGQGSYNEQFFGPGTRLTVL.